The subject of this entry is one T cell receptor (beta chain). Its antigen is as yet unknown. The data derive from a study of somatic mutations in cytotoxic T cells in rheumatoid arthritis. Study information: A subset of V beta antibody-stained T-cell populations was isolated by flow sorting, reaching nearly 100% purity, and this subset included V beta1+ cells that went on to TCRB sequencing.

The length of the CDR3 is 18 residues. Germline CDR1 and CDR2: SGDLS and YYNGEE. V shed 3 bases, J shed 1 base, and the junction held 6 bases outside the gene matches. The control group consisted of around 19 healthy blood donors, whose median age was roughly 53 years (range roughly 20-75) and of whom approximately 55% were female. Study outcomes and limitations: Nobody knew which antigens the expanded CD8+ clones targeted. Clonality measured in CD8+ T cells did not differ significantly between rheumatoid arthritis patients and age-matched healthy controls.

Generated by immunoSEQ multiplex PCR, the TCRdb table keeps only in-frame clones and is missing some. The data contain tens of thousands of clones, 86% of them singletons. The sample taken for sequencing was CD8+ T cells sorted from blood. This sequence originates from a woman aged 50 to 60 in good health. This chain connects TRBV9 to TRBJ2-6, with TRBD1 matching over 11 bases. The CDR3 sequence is CASSAPGQGGSGANVLTF. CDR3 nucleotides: TGTGCCAGCAGCGCACCGGGACAGGGGGGGTCTGGGGCCAACGTCCTGACTTTC.